Each of the 4 T cell receptor beta chains below was sequenced from the same sample in a study of a mutant IDH1 vaccine in newly diagnosed glioma. The sample's time point: week 11, during vaccination. Mutant IDH1 20-mer peptide, at 300 ug, made up each vaccine dose, with topical imiquimod. Sequencing used immunoSEQ multiplex PCR; TCRdb keeps in-frame clones, though not all of them. This table holds about 36,000 clones, under 90% found once. Antigen specificity for these receptors is unknown. The material sequenced was peripheral blood mononuclear cells (PBMCs), taken from a glioma patient whose treatment included an IDH1 peptide vaccine. The source of these receptors is a woman aged 30 to 39 with glioma. Some clones in this sample may be carry-over from other donors' samples.

This chain links TRBV30 with TRBJ2-1, with 8 nucleotides matching TRBD2. CDR1 and CDR2 (germline): GTSNPN, SVGIG (reference sequence). With 4 bases clipped from V and 0 bases from J, the junction kept 5 bases outside the gene matches. The CDR3 is 15 amino acids. CDR3 in DNA: TGTGCCTGGACCCGGGGGGGAAGCTCCTACAATGAGCAGTTCTTC. Translated: CAWTRGGSSYNEQFF.

The V gene is TRBV10-3, the J gene TRBJ1-2, with TRBD1 matching 7 bases. After removal of 8 bases from V and 1 base from J, the junction contained 4 bases not matched to a gene. Germline CDR1 is ENHRY and CDR2 is SYGVKD. The CDR3 sequence is 13 residues long. The CDR3 sequence: CAIWDSYNYGYTF. The DNA of the CDR3 is TGTGCCATCTGGGACAGCTATAACTATGGCTACACCTTC.

The rearrangement uses TRBV6-5 and TRBJ2-1; TRBD1 is a possible D gene (8 bases). This CDR3 has 13 residues. Looked up from germline, CDR1 is MNHEY and CDR2 is SVGAGI. V was trimmed by 3 bases and J by 10 bases, leaving 13 bases between them. This CDR3 is CASSYTGGGEQFF. Written as DNA, the CDR3 is TGTGCCAGCAGTTATACAGGGGGGGGCGAGCAGTTCTTC.

The rearrangement uses TRBV18 and TRBJ1-1, with TRBD1 matching 7 bases. The ends lost 0 bases at V and 5 bases at J; junction bases unmatched: 12. The CDR3 totals 17 residues. Germline CDR1 is KGHSH and CDR2 is LQKENI. The CDR3 loop is CASSPPRQGEIGTEAFF. CDR3 nucleotide sequence: TGTGCCAGCTCACCACCCCGGCAGGGGGAGATTGGGACTGAAGCTTTCTTT.